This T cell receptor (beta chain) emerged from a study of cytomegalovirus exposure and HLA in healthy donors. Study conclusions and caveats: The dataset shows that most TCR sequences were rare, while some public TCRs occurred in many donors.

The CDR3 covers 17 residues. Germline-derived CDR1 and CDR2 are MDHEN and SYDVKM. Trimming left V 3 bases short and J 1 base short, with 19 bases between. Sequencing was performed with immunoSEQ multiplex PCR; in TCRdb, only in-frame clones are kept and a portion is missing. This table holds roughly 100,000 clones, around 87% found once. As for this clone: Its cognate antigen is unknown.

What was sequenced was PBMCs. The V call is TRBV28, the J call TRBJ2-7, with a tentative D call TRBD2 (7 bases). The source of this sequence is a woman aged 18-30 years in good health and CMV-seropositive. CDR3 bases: TGTGCCAGCAGTTTTTTCCGGTTGAGGGGGGGATCCTACGAGCAGTACTTC. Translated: CASSFFRLRGGSYEQYF.